This T cell receptor beta chain was captured in a study of blood T cell repertoires in COVID-19. Study at large: The United States, Italy and Spain were the sources of the acute and convalescent COVID-19 samples. The analysed material was cDNA or gDNA that came from T cells, B-cell-depleted T cells, or PBMCs.

Germline V gene data show CDR1 as SGHAT and CDR2 as FQDESV (reference sequence). The junction had 3 bases not matched to a gene; V was cut back by 4 bases and J by 5 bases. This CDR3 is built from 14 residues. Source study methods: The authors estimated nucleated cell counts from reference gene primer amplification. TCRdb's table, derived via immunoSEQ multiplex PCR, lists solely in-frame clones and lacks some. The D gene and trimming were derived from the DNA, and the V and J assignments and clone size from that table. The table includes roughly 120,000 clones, 60% to 85% detected once. This rearrangement joins TRBV11-1 to TRBJ2-2; 8 nucleotides agree with TRBD1. The source is a man in his 70s with acute or convalescent COVID-19. The specimen was peripheral blood. CDR3 in DNA: TGTGCCAGCAGCTCGGACAGGGTGACCGGGGAGCTGTTTTTT. Encoded protein: CASSSDRVTGELFF.